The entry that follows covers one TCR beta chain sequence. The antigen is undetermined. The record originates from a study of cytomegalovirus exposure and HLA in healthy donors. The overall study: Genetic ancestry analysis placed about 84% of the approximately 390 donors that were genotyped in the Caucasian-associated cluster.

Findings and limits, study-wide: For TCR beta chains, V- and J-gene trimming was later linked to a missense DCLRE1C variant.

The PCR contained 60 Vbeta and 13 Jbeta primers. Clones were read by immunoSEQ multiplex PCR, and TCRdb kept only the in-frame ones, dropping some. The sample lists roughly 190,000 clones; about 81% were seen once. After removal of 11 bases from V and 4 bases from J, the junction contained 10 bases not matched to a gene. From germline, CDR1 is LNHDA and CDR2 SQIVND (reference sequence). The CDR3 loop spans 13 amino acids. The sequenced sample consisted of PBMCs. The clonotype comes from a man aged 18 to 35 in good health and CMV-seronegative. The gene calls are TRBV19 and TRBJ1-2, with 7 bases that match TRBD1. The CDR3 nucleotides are TGTGCCTCATCCTCCGGACAGGCCTATGGCTACACCTTC. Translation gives CASSSGQAYGYTF.